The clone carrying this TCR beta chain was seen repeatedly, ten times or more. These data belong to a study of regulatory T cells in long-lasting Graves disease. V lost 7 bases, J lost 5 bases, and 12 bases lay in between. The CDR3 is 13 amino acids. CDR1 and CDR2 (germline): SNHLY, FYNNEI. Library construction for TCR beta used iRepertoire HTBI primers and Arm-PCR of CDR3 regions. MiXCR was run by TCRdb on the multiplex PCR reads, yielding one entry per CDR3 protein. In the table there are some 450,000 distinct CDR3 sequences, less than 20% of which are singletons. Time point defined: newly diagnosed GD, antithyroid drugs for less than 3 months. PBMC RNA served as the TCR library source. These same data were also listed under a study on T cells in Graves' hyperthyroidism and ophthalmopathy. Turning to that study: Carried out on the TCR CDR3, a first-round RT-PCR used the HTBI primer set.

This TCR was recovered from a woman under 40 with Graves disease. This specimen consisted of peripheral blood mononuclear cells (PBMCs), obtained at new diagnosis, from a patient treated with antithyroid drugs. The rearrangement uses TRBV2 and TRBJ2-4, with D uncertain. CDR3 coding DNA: TGTGCCAGCACCTCCATCACCCAAAACATTCAGTACTTC. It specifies CASTSITQNIQYF.